The 5 T cell receptor beta chains in this list originate from one sample, sequenced in a study of early T cells in non-severe SARS-CoV-2 infection. TCRdb processed the 5' RACE reads anew with MiXCR; each CDR3 protein has one entry. This table has 74,000 or so distinct CDR3 sequences, about 13% appearing once. The sequencing input was whole blood. Receptors originate from an adult who was a healthcare worker with PCR-confirmed SARS-CoV-2 infection or an uninfected control (not recorded which).

J is TRBJ1-1 and V is TRBV29-1, with D unresolved. The germline CDR1 and CDR2 sequences are SQVTM and ANQGSEA. V was pared by 4 bases and J by 4 bases, with 19 bases between. This CDR3 spans 15 amino acids. CDR3: CSVGAGWGMGTEAFF. Written as DNA, the CDR3 is TGCAGCGTTGGGGCCGGTTGGGGAATGGGCACTGAAGCTTTCTTT.

The V and J genes are TRBV7-2 and TRBJ1-1; possibly TRBD1 for D (6 bases). Germline CDR1 reads SGHTA; CDR2 reads FQGNSA. Trimming removed 1 base at V and 14 bases at J, with 17 bases between. The CDR3 consists of 13 residues. The CDR3 reads CASSLGGDRRGFF. As DNA, the CDR3 is TGTGCCAGCAGCTTAGGAGGAGACAGGAGAGGATTCTTT.

The genes are TRBV14 and TRBJ1-4; maybe TRBD1 (5 bases). CDR3 length equals 15 residues. The V end was cut by 4 bases, the J end by 7 bases, with 16 bases between. Germline loops: CDR1 SGHDN, CDR2 FVKESK. In DNA form, the CDR3 reads TGTGCCAGCAGCCTCGCAGGGTGGATCGGTGAAAAACTGTTTTTT. Translated: CASSLAGWIGEKLFF.

This clonotype was seen many times. This chain joins TRBV12-3 or TRBV12-4 and TRBJ1-5; no firm D call. V was cut by 1 base and J by 0 bases, with 7 bases left in between. CDR3 size: 15 residues. In DNA, the CDR3 is TGTGCCAGCAGTTTAGGGACCCTTAGCAATCAGCCCCAGCATTTT. Residues: CASSLGTLSNQPQHF.

The chain joins TRBV29-1 to TRBJ2-1; TRBD2 agrees at 11 bases. This CDR3 is built from 14 residues. The germline CDR1 and CDR2 sequences are SQVTM and ANQGSEA. Trimming removed 7 bases from V and 7 bases from J; junction bases left unmatched: 9. The DNA for the CDR3 is TGCAGCGGGGGATTAGCGGGAGGGGTGAATGAGCAGTTCTTC. Its translation: CSGGLAGGVNEQFF.